This TCR beta chain was recovered during a study of blood T cell repertoires in COVID-19. As for the study in general: Samples representing acute and convalescent COVID-19 were sourced from the United States, Italy and Spain. Nucleic acid was either cDNA or gDNA, and it came from T cells, B-cell-depleted T cells, or PBMCs.

TCRdb's copy holds only in-frame clones and misses some; the assay was immunoSEQ multiplex PCR. The sample carries approximately 54,000 clones, around 84% recorded once. Sequenced: peripheral blood. The sequence came from a man older than 75 with active COVID-19.

The CDR3 loop is CASSPSLAEFYNEQFF. CDR3 DNA sequence: TGTGCCAGCTCACCGTCACTAGCGGAATTTTACAATGAGCAGTTCTTC. This rearrangement joins TRBV18 to TRBJ2-1; 8 nucleotides align to TRBD2. V shed 3 bases, J shed 4 bases, and the junction held 8 bases outside the gene matches. The CDR3 loop spans 16 amino acids. In germline, CDR1 is KGHSH, CDR2 LQKENI.